Sequencing of this T cell receptor (beta chain) was carried out in a study of T-cell reconstitution after alpha-beta-depleted transplantation in children. A TCRbeta library incorporating unique molecular identifiers was prepared. TCRdb re-called the PCR reads with MiXCR, one entry per CDR3 protein. The sample includes about 600,000 distinct CDR3 sequences, 10% of them seen just once. V lost 4 bases to trimming and J lost 0 bases, with 10 bases between them. CDR3 length: 15 amino acids. Germline lookup yields CDR1 SGHTA and CDR2 FQGNSA. Here the sequenced sample was PBMCs from the stem cell graft donor, taken from the stem cell graft. The TCR originated in a human donor who donated a stem cell graft to a child with acute myeloid leukemia. This rearrangement joins TRBV7-2 to TRBJ2-1; possibly TRBD2 for D (6 bases). The CDR3 protein is CASSSIADSYNEQFF. The CDR3 nucleotides read TGTGCCAGCAGCTCCATAGCGGACTCCTACAATGAGCAGTTCTTC. The full variable domain, rest sourced from reference TRBV7-2 and TRBJ2-1, is GAGVSQSPSNKVTEKGKDVELRCDPISGHTALYWYRQSLGQGLEFLIYFQGNSAPDKSGLPSDRFSAERTGGSVSTLTIQRTQQEDSAVYLCASSSIADSYNEQFFGPGTRLTVL.